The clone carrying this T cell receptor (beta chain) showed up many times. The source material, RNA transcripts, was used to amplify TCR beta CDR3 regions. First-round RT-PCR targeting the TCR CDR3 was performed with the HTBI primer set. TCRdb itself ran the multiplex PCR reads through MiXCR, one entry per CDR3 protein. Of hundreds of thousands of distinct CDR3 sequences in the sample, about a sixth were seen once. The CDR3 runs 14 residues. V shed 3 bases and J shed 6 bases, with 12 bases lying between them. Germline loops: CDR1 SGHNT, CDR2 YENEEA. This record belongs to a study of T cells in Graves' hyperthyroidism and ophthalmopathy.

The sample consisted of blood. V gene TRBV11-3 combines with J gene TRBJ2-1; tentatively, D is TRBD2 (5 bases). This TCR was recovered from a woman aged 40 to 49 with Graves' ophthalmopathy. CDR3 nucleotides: TGTGCCAGCAGCTTCAATACGGACTCCAATGAGCAGTTCTTC. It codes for CASSFNTDSNEQFF.